This TCR beta chain was captured by sequencing in a study of blood T cell repertoires in COVID-19. All recovered Cohort 3 donors got two negative PCRs, got clearance, or saw symptom resolution. Only in-frame clones appear in the TCRdb table, and some are missing; sequencing was by immunoSEQ multiplex PCR. The profile shows around 300,000 clones, about 88% of them singletons. Germline V CDR1 and CDR2: SGHAT, FQNNGV. This CDR3 is 19 amino acids long. Trimming took off 0 bases at V and 1 base at J, with 21 bases between the two ends. The rearrangement uses TRBV11-2 and TRBJ1-1, with D unresolved. The clonotype originates from a woman between 50 and 59 years old who had recovered from COVID-19. The specimen was PBMCs or T cells enriched from blood (not recorded which). The CDR3 is CASSLDLFGMGARNTEAFF. CDR3 nucleotide sequence: TGTGCCAGCAGCTTAGATCTATTCGGGATGGGAGCCCGGAACACTGAAGCTTTCTTT.